A single sample is the source of the 2 T cell receptor beta chains below, sequenced in a study of blood T cell repertoires in COVID-19. Only in-frame clones appear in the TCRdb table, and some are missing; sequencing was by immunoSEQ multiplex PCR. The sample lists over 100,000 clones, approximately 86% occurring once. The sequenced material came from peripheral blood. The receptors come from a man between 40 and 49 years old with acute or convalescent COVID-19.

Remarks on this clone: In the same sample, other DNA sequences code for this CDR3. This chain links TRBV7-9 with TRBJ2-3; 7 nucleotides align to TRBD2. This CDR3 region has 14 residues. The germline gives CDR1 SEHNR, CDR2 FQNEAQ (reference sequence). With 4 bases clipped from V and 2 bases from J, the junction kept 3 bases outside the gene matches. This CDR3 is CASSSSGNTDTQYF. The CDR3 nucleotides are TGTGCCAGCAGCTCCAGCGGGAACACAGATACGCAGTATTTT.

The V call is TRBV29-1, the J call TRBJ1-1; 10 bases align to TRBD1. CDR1 and CDR2 from the germline V gene are SQVTM and ANQGSEA. The CDR3 is 16 residues long. The junction had 11 bases not matched to a gene; V was cut back by 6 bases and J by 1 base. The chain's CDR3 is CSVRAQTGGTNTEAFF. The CDR3 DNA is TGCAGCGTGAGGGCCCAGACAGGGGGCACGAACACTGAAGCTTTCTTT.